This section outlines one TCR beta chain sequence together with its context. The data were obtained in a study of blood T cell repertoires in COVID-19. Repertoires were generated with immunoSEQ multiplex PCR, while TCRdb's copy carries only in-frame clones and drops some. Of roughly 120,000 clones in the sample, about 85% were seen once. This CDR3 has 17 residues. Germline trimming cut 3 bases from V and 6 bases from J; bases unmatched to any gene: 17. Germline V lookup: CDR1 KGHSH, CDR2 LQKENI. Sequenced material: peripheral blood. J is TRBJ2-7 and V is TRBV18, with 7 bases lining up with TRBD1. This clonotype was sampled from a man in his sixties with acute or convalescent COVID-19. The CDR3 is CASSPTPIQGSVPEQYF. In DNA, the CDR3 is TGTGCCAGCTCACCCACACCCATACAGGGGAGTGTCCCCGAGCAGTACTTC.